This record concerns one T cell receptor (beta chain) sequence. Antigen specificity is unknown. This entry is derived from a study of vaccination effects on CD4 cells after COVID-19. Study details: Each participant was given two doses of one vaccine (BNT162b2 or mRNA-1273). Overall study findings and caveats: Early post-infection timepoints were absent, and convalescent patients were few.

CDR3 length: 16 residues. Measured with immunoSEQ multiplex PCR; TCRdb has only the in-frame clones, and not every one. The sample includes roughly 65,000 clones, 65% to 85% of them seen just once. The ViraFEST assay expanded antigen-specific CD4+ T cells with viral peptide pools before sequencing. Having been cultured for less than 13 days, the cells underwent CD4+ T cell isolation. None of the vaccinated had previously contracted SARS-CoV-2, and their nucleocapsid antibodies tested negative. Cultures used roughly 2.2 million PBMC per well, about 10 IU/ml IL-2 and about 10 ug/ml peptides. The V and J genes are TRBV21-1 and TRBJ2-7; the D call in the table, TRBD1, was not verified against the DNA. TRBV21-1 is labeled a pseudogene. Here the sequenced sample was CD4+ T cells from PBMCs cultured with HCoV-NL63 spike peptides, taken before COVID-19 vaccination. The receptor was isolated from a human donor who received a COVID-19 vaccine. The CDR3 DNA reads as TGTGCCAGCGGCCTAGGGTCAGGGCCGAGCTCCTACGAGCAGTACGTC. Translating gives CASGLGSGPSSYEQYV.